A single sample gave rise to the 2 T cell receptor beta chains below, sequenced in a study of T-cell reconstitution after alpha-beta-depleted transplantation in children. A TCRbeta library incorporating unique molecular identifiers was prepared. TCRdb independently ran MiXCR on the PCR reads; one entry per CDR3 protein. The data contain 500,000 to 650,000 distinct CDR3 sequences, 10% to 15% of them singletons. Sequenced here: PBMCs, mostly from graft donor cells, sampled 360 days after TCRalphabeta/CD19-depleted stem cell transplant. The receptors were sampled from a male patient under 18 who had a stem cell transplant for acute myeloid leukemia, so the T cells may come from the graft donor.

In this sample, this clonotype turned up many times. The V gene is TRBV21-1, the J gene TRBJ2-7. TRBV21-1 is a pseudogene segment. This CDR3 spans 14 amino acids. CDR3 nucleotide sequence: TGTGCCAGCAGCAAAGATTTTAGGGCCTACGAGCAGTACTTC. It encodes CASSKDFRAYEQYF.

This clonotype has ten or more counts. The chain is built from TRBV7-6 and TRBJ1-5; D may be TRBD1 (5 bases). The CDR3 has 14 residues. The ends were cut back, 1 base at V and 7 bases at J, with 11 bases in the middle. In germline, CDR1 is SGHVS, CDR2 FNYEAQ. The CDR3 spells CASSLGGQEQPQHF. CDR3 in DNA: TGTGCCAGCAGCTTAGGGGGCCAGGAGCAGCCCCAGCATTTT.